Below, 27 T cell receptor beta chains from the same sample are listed, as sequenced in a study of lung T cells in sarcoidosis with Löfgren's syndrome. MiXCR, run by TCRdb on the reads, gives a single entry per CDR3 protein. This sample has roughly 20,000 distinct CDR3 sequences, with about a fifth found just once. Material: CD4+ T cells from PBMCs. The receptor source for this set is a human donor with sarcoidosis (Löfgren's syndrome or another form), or a control subject (not recorded which).

This clonotype was seen many times. The chain has TRBV6-5 and TRBJ2-1; 9 bases fit TRBD1. This CDR3 is 20 amino acids long. V dropped 3 bases and J dropped 0; count of bases not matched to a gene: 15. Germline-derived CDR1 and CDR2 are MNHEY and SVGAGI. The CDR3 spells CASSYRRGQGIISSYNEQFF. Written as DNA, the CDR3 is TGTGCCAGCAGTTATCGCCGGGGACAGGGAATTATAAGCTCCTACAATGAGCAGTTCTTC.

This clonotype appeared many times. The V gene is TRBV20-1, the J gene TRBJ2-1, with a weak D call TRBD2 (5 bases). Looked up from germline, CDR1 is DFQATT and CDR2 is SNEGSKA (reference sequence). V was cut by 0 bases and J by 1 base, with 7 bases left in between. The CDR3 loop spans 14 amino acids. The CDR3 DNA is TGCAGTGCTAGAGAGCCGGGGTCCTACAATGAGCAGTTCTTC. Its translation is CSAREPGSYNEQFF.

This clonotype was observed at least ten times. The chain has TRBV10-3 and TRBJ2-7; possibly TRBD1 or TRBD2 for D (5 bases each). CDR3 length: 13 amino acids. CDR1 is ENHRY and CDR2 is SYGVKD in the germline V gene. The V and J ends lost 5 bases and 0 bases respectively, with 8 bases between them. The CDR3 reads CAISRDRSYEQYF. The CDR3 DNA reads as TGTGCCATCAGTCGGGACCGCTCCTACGAGCAGTACTTC.

By proportion, this clonotype is medium-sized. The chain combines TRBV27 with TRBJ1-4; D ambiguous. Germline V gene data show CDR1 as MNHEY and CDR2 as SMNVEV (reference sequence). Trimming cost V 7 bases and J 3 bases, with 15 bases left between them. The CDR3 totals 15 residues. The CDR3 is CASMKSKVPNEKLFF. CDR3 DNA: TGTGCCAGCATGAAATCGAAAGTCCCTAATGAAAAACTGTTTTTT.

The chain carries TRBV11-2 and TRBJ2-5, with D maybe TRBD2 (5 bases). The germline V and J ends were trimmed by 3 bases and 5 bases, with 16 bases remaining between them. This CDR3 spans 15 amino acids. CDR1 and CDR2 (germline): SGHAT, FQNNGV. CDR3 sequence reads: CASSFGPTSYETQYF. In nucleotides, the CDR3 is TGTGCCAGCAGCTTCGGCCCCACTAGTTACGAGACCCAGTACTTC.

The genes are TRBV15 and TRBJ2-7, with 7 bases matching TRBD2. The CDR3 covers 15 residues. The germline V gene encodes CDR1 LNHNV and CDR2 YYDKDF (reference sequence). Trimming took 9 bases from V and 2 from J; bases not matched to a gene: 13. The CDR3 here is CATSGRRGSTYEQYF. CDR3 coding DNA: TGTGCCACTAGCGGGCGGCGGGGGTCCACCTACGAGCAGTACTTC.

Worth noting for this clonotype: This sequence may be a read error, since a much larger clone differs from it by one base. This chain joins TRBV28 and TRBJ1-2; D might be TRBD1 (6 bases). This CDR3 contains 13 residues. V was shortened by 5 bases and J by 10 bases, with 17 bases between the two germline ends. The germline V gene encodes CDR1 MDHEN and CDR2 SYDVKM. The CDR3 bases are TGTGCCAGCAGTAACGTCAGGGGCCGTGCCTACACCTTC. Its translation: CASSNVRGRAYTF.

In its sample, this clonotype was seen many times. CDR3 bases: TGTGCCAGCAGCCTTATCAATCAGCCCCAGCATTTT. This codes for CASSLINQPQHF. The J gene is TRBJ1-5, the V gene TRBV7-9; no reliable D call. V was trimmed by 5 bases and J by 3 bases, leaving 5 bases between them. The germline V gene encodes CDR1 SEHNR and CDR2 FQNEAQ (reference sequence). The CDR3 contains 12 residues.

This clonotype was detected ten times or more. The V call is TRBV7-2, the J call TRBJ2-7; 8 nucleotides match TRBD2. J was trimmed by 2 bases and V by 0 bases; bases with no gene match: 0. Germline CDR1 reads SGHTA; CDR2 reads FQGNSA. This CDR3 contains 14 residues. The CDR3 DNA reads TGTGCCAGCAGCTTAGCTAGCGGGGCCTACGAGCAGTACTTC. It codes for CASSLASGAYEQYF.

As for this clonotype: A clone one base away is much larger, so this may be a read error. V is TRBV7-6 and J is TRBJ2-3, with a possible D match to TRBD2 (6 bases). V was pared by 5 bases and J by 3 bases, with 18 bases between. The CDR3 loop spans 16 amino acids. The germline V gene encodes CDR1 SGHVS and CDR2 FNYEAQ. CDR3 in amino acids: CASSVPSVSGTDTQYF. CDR3 coding DNA: TGTGCCAGCAGCGTCCCTAGCGTGAGCGGGACAGATACGCAGTATTTT.

With regard to this clonotype: The missing conserved phenylalanine or tryptophan at the end of this CDR3 makes a read error likely. J is TRBJ1-5 and V is TRBV28; 7 bases line up with TRBD1. Germline V gene sequence: CDR1 MDHEN, CDR2 SYDVKM. CDR3 length: 16 amino acids. The J segment lost 3 bases and the V segment lost 5 bases, leaving 10 bases of the junction unmatched. CDR3 coding DNA: TGTGCCAGCAGTCTGCCATGGGACAGATACAATCAGCCCCAGCATCTT. It codes for CASSLPWDRYNQPQHL.

This clonotype has at least ten counts. The gene calls are TRBV20-1 and TRBJ2-5; D is possibly TRBD1 (5 bases). V was pared by 0 bases and J by 9 bases, with 14 bases between. The CDR3 spans 13 residues. Germline V gene data show CDR1 as DFQATT and CDR2 as SNEGSKA (reference sequence). In nucleotides, the CDR3 is TGCAGTGCTAGAGATCTCCAGGGTACGGCCCAGTACTTC. It is translated as CSARDLQGTAQYF.

This clonotype was detected ten times or more. The gene calls are TRBV12-3 or TRBV12-4 and TRBJ1-3, with 7 bases that match TRBD1. The CDR3 contains 16 residues. V dropped 0 bases and J dropped 0; count of bases not matched to a gene: 2. The CDR3 DNA sequence: TGTGCCAGCAGTTTAGCCGGGACAGACTCTGGAAACACCATATATTTT. It encodes CASSLAGTDSGNTIYF.

On this clonotype: One junction end disagrees with the germline gene, perhaps due to a read error. This chain uses TRBV6-1 with TRBJ1-1; 8 bases are shared with TRBD1. The CDR3 covers 14 residues. Germline CDR1 reads MNHNS; CDR2 reads SASEGT. For the CDR3, the DNA is TGTGCTAGCAGCCCCGGACAGGGGAACACTGAAGCTTTCTTT. Encoded protein: CASSPGQGNTEAFF.

This clonotype appeared a few times. The genes are TRBV3-1 and TRBJ2-7, with 13 bases that match TRBD2. Unmatched junction bases numbered 2, after V lost 4 bases and J lost 5 bases. The CDR3 contains 14 residues. CDR1 is LGHDT and CDR2 is YNNKEL in the germline V gene (reference sequence). Here the CDR3 DNA reads TGTGCCAGCAGCCTTGGACTAGCGGGAGACGAGCAGTACTTC. This translates into CASSLGLAGDEQYF.

This clonotype appeared once. A read error is possible here, since a much larger clone lies one base away. This chain connects TRBV5-1 to TRBJ2-2, with 11 bases aligning to TRBD1. CDR3 size: 15 residues. Germline assignment: CDR1 SGHRS and CDR2 YFSETQ. The V and J ends lost 0 bases and 6 bases, in that order; junction bases with no gene match: 1. The CDR3 sequence: CASSLGTGGAGELFF. The CDR3 DNA sequence: TGCGCCAGCAGCTTGGGGACAGGGGGCGCCGGGGAGCTGTTTTTT. Combining the CDR3 with reference TRBV5-1 and TRBJ2-2 gives the whole variable domain KAGVTQTPRYLIKTRGQQVTLSCSPISGHRSVSWYQQTPGQGLQFLFEYFSETQRNKGNFPGRFSGRQFSNSRSEMNVSTLELGDSALYLCASSLGTGGAGELFFGEGSRLTVL.

This clonotype was observed many times. V gene TRBV5-1 combines with J gene TRBJ2-7; either TRBD1 or TRBD2 may supply D (5 bases each). This CDR3 has 15 residues. V lost 4 bases and J lost 3, with 17 bases in between. Germline lookup yields CDR1 SGHRS and CDR2 YFSETQ. The CDR3 coding sequence is TGCGCCAGCAGCCGCGGCCGGGACCCCCACTACGAGCAGTACTTC. Protein sequence: CASSRGRDPHYEQYF.

This clonotype is labeled as medium-sized (0.01 to 0.1%). The V gene is TRBV6-2 or TRBV6-3, the J gene TRBJ1-1, with D unclear. V was pared by 2 bases and J by 0 bases, with 7 bases between. In germline, CDR1 is MNHEY, CDR2 SVGEGT. The CDR3 loop spans 14 amino acids. DNA for the CDR3: TGTGCCAGCAGTTACGGGGATATGAACACTGAAGCTTTCTTT. Translation gives CASSYGDMNTEAFF.

With respect to this clonotype: A much larger clone is a single base away; this may be a read error. This rearrangement joins TRBV10-3 to TRBJ1-5; TRBD1 is a possible D gene (5 bases). The CDR3 contains 14 residues. Trimming left V 7 bases short and J 0 bases short, with 10 bases between. Germline CDR1 and CDR2: ENHRY and SYGVKD. The CDR3 region is CAINQQVSNQPQHF. Written as DNA, the CDR3 is TGTGCCATCAATCAACAGGTTAGCAATCAGCCCCAGCATTTT.

In its sample, this clonotype ranks as medium-sized. The rearrangement uses TRBV6-2 or TRBV6-3 and TRBJ2-3; D gene ambiguous. The germline CDR1 and CDR2 sequences are MNHEY and SVGEGT. This CDR3 has 12 amino acids. The V end was cut by 2 bases, the J end by 8 bases, with 8 bases between. The CDR3 reads CASSYIGVTQYF. The CDR3 DNA reads as TGTGCCAGCAGTTACATTGGAGTTACGCAGTATTTT.

The genes are TRBV7-9 and TRBJ2-1; 8 bases line up with TRBD2. The CDR3 length is 16 residues. The germline gives CDR1 SEHNR, CDR2 FQNEAQ (reference sequence). J gave up 5 bases and V 5 bases, and 11 bases lay outside the gene matches. DNA for the CDR3: TGTGCCAGCAGCCCCACGGGCAGCGGGAGCGACAATGAGCAGTTCTTC. Translating gives CASSPTGSGSDNEQFF. The full variable domain, rest sourced from reference TRBV7-9 and TRBJ2-1, is DTGVSQNPRHKITKRGQNVTFRCDPISEHNRLYWYRQTLGQGPEFLTYFQNEAQLEKSRLLSDRFSAERPKGSFSTLEIQRTEQGDSAMYLCASSPTGSGSDNEQFFGPGTRLTVL.

This clonotype appeared many times. The chain links TRBV7-9 to TRBJ1-4; D remains ambiguous. Germline V CDR1 and CDR2: SEHNR, FQNEAQ (reference sequence). This CDR3 comprises 16 residues. Trimming took 2 bases from V and 1 from J, leaving 11 bases between them. The CDR3: CASSLSLGRTNEKLFF. The CDR3 nucleotides are TGTGCCAGCAGCTTAAGCTTAGGCAGAACTAATGAAAAACTGTTTTTT.

Judged by abundance, this clonotype is medium-sized. The chain couples TRBV6-1 to TRBJ2-7; D perhaps matches TRBD2 (6 bases). The length of the CDR3 is 15 residues. The germline V gene encodes CDR1 MNHNS and CDR2 SASEGT. V was pared by 6 bases and J by 2 bases, with 17 bases between. This CDR3 reads CASSQPGEVTYEQYF. CDR3 nucleotides: TGTGCCAGCAGCCAGCCGGGGGAGGTAACCTACGAGCAGTACTTC.

This chain connects TRBV7-9 to TRBJ2-1; tentatively, D is TRBD2 (6 bases). Trimming took 5 bases from V and 8 from J, leaving 16 bases between them. Germline V gene lookup returns CDR1 SEHNR and CDR2 FQNEAQ (reference sequence). The length of the CDR3 is 14 residues. This CDR3 reads CASSPGLFSDEQFF. CDR3 nucleotides: TGTGCCAGCAGCCCGGGACTCTTCTCCGATGAGCAGTTCTTC.

By share, this clonotype counts as medium-sized. The chain uses TRBV15 and TRBJ2-3; D is undetermined. This CDR3 is built from 12 residues. Germline loops: CDR1 LNHNV, CDR2 YYDKDF (reference sequence). Trimming left V 0 bases short and J 5 bases short, with 3 bases between. The CDR3 loop is CATSRDQDTQYF. Here the CDR3 DNA reads TGTGCCACCAGCAGAGATCAAGATACGCAGTATTTT.

This clonotype appeared many times. A read error may explain this, as a much larger clone is one base away. The chain recombines TRBV6-2 or TRBV6-3 with TRBJ1-5, with D unclear. Germline loops: CDR1 MNHEY, CDR2 SVGEGT. The CDR3 runs 13 residues. V lost 4 bases and J 9 bases, leaving 13 bases between the germline ends. Written as DNA, the CDR3 is TGTGCCAGCAGTTCCGGTCGGGAGGGGCCCCAGCATTTT. This encodes CASSSGREGPQHF.

This clonotype qualifies as medium-sized. V gene TRBV6-2 or TRBV6-3 combines with J gene TRBJ1-5; no clear D gene. Germline CDR1 MNHEY, CDR2 SVGEGT. V was trimmed by 2 bases and J by 6 bases, leaving 8 bases between them. The CDR3 runs to 13 residues. In nucleotides, the CDR3 is TGTGCCAGCAGTTACGATCGGGCTCAGCCCCAGCATTTT. Its protein is CASSYDRAQPQHF.